The clone carrying this T cell receptor (beta chain) has just a few counts. Antigen specificity is unknown. These data are taken from a study of T cell repertoires in cytomegalovirus infection. Looking at the study overall: Alongside well-studied HLA-B-restricted CMV epitopes, recently identified HLA-C-restricted CMV epitopes were also used. An indication of both CMV infection and matching HLA type came from public TCR beta signatures. Study-wide results and limits: The study identified carriers of CMV plus the relevant HLA from cumulative public TCR beta family frequency. HLA-C-restricted, CMV-specific TCR beta clonotypes were dominant ex vivo.

TCRdb reprocessed the reads with MiXCR, giving one entry per CDR3 protein. The sample includes some 220,000 distinct CDR3 sequences, 35% to 45% seen only once; the top ten take 55% to 70%. CDR3 size: 24 residues. The germline V gene has CDR1 MNHEY and CDR2 SMNVEV (reference sequence). V was trimmed by 2 bases and J by 0 bases, leaving 38 bases between them. This clonotype was sampled from a human donor in good health (CMV status not recorded). Some clones in this sample may be carry-over from other donors' samples. This specimen consisted of CD8+ T cells from cultured PBMCs, obtained from culture after CMV antigen stimulation. The chain links TRBV27 to TRBJ2-7; the D gene is possibly TRBD1 (6 bases). The CDR3 here is CASSLRPPLLDSQIEAGDSYEQYF. CDR3 nucleotide sequence: TGTGCCAGCAGTTTAAGGCCTCCCCTCCTGGACAGCCAAATTGAGGCTGGAGACTCCTACGAGCAGTACTTC.